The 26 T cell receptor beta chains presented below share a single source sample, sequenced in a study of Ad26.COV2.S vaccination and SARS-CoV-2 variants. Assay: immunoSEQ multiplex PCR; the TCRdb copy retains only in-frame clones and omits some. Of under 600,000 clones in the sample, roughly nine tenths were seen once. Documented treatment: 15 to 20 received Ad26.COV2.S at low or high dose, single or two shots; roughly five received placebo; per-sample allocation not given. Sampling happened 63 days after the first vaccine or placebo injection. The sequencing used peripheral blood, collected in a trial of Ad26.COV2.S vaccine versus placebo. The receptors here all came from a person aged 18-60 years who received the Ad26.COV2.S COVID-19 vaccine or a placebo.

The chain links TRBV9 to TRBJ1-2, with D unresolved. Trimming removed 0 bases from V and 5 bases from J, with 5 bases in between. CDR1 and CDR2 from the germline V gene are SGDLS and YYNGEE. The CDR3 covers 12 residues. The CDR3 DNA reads TGTGCCAGCAGCGTAGAGTCGTATGGCTACACCTTC. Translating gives CASSVESYGYTF. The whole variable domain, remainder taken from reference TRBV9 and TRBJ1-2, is DSGVTQTPKHLITATGQRVTLRCSPRSGDLSVYWYQQSLDQGLQFLIQYYNGEERAKGNILERFSAQQFPDLHSELNLSSLELGDSALYFCASSVESYGYTFGSGTRLTVV.

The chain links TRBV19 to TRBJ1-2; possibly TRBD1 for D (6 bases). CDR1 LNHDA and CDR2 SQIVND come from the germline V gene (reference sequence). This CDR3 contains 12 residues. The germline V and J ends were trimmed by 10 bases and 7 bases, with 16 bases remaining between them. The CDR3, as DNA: TGTGCCACTAAAACAGGGACGGGTGGCTACACCTTC. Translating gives CATKTGTGGYTF.

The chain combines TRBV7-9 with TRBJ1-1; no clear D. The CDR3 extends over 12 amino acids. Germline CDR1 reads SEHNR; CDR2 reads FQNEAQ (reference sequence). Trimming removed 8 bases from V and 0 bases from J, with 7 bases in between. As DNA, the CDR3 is TGTGCCAGCGCCGGAATGAACACTGAAGCTTTCTTT. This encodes CASAGMNTEAFF.

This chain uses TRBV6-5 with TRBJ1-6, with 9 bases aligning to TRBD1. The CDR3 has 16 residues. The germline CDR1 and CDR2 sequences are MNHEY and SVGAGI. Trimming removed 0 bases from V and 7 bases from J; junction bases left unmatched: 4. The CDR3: CASSYSTGTGNSPLHF. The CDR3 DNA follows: TGTGCCAGCAGTTACTCGACTGGGACAGGGAATTCACCCCTCCACTTT.

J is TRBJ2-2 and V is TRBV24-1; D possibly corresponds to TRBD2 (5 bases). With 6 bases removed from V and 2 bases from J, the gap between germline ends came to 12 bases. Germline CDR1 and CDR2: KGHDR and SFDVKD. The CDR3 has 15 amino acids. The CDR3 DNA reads TGTGCCACCAGTCTCAGCGGAACTAACACCGGGGAGCTGTTTTTT. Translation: CATSLSGTNTGELFF.

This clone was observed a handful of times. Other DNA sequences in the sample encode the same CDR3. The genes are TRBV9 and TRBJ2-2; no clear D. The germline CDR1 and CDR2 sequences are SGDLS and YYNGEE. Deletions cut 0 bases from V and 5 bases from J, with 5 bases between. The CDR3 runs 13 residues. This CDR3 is CASSVVGTGELFF. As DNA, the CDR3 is TGTGCCAGCAGCGTAGTAGGTACCGGGGAGCTGTTTTTT.

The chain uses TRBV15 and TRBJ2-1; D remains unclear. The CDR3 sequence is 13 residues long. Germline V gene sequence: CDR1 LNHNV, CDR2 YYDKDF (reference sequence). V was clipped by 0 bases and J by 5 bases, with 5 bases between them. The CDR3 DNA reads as TGTGCCACCAGCAGAGACAGGAACAATGAGCAGTTCTTC. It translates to CATSRDRNNEQFF.

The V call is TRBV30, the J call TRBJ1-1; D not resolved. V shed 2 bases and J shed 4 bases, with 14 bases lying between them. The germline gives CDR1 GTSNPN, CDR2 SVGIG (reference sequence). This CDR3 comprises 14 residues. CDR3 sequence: CAWSYLGPTTEAFF. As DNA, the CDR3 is TGTGCCTGGAGTTATTTAGGACCGACCACTGAAGCTTTCTTT.

CDR3 sequence: CASSTRGLELFYEQYF. The DNA of the CDR3 is TGTGCCAGCAGCACCCGGGGGCTAGAACTGTTCTACGAGCAGTACTTC. V is TRBV7-3 and J is TRBJ2-7; perhaps D is TRBD1 or TRBD2 (6 bases each). V lost 5 bases, J lost 3 bases, and 20 bases lay in between. Germline CDR1 reads SGHTA; CDR2 reads FQGTGA. The CDR3 sequence is 16 residues long.

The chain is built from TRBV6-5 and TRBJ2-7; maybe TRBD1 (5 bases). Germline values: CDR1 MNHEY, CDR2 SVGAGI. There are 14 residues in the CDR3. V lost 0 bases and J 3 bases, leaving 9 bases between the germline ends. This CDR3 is CASSYSQGIYEQYF. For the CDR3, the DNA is TGTGCCAGCAGTTACTCGCAGGGAATCTACGAGCAGTACTTC.

CDR3 amino acids: CASSQKRGLAGYEQYF. CDR3 sequence (DNA): TGTGCCAGCAGTCAAAAGCGGGGGCTAGCGGGCTACGAGCAGTACTTC. This chain connects TRBV28 to TRBJ2-7, with 8 bases aligning to TRBD2. The CDR3 spans 16 residues. Germline lookup yields CDR1 MDHEN and CDR2 SYDVKM. Trimming cost V 5 bases and J 3 bases; bases outside gene matches: 12.

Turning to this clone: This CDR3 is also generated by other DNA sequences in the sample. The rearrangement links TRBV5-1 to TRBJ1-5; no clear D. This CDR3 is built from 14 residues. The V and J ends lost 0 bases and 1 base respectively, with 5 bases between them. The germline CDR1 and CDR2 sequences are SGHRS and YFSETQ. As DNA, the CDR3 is TGCGCCAGCAGCTTGGACCCAAGCAATCAGCCCCAGCATTTT. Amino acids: CASSLDPSNQPQHF.

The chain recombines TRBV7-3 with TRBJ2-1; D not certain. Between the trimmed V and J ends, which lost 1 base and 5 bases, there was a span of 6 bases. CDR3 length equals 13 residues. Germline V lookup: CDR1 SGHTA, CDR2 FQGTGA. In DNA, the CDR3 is TGTGCCAGCAGCTTAAACTACGACAATGAGCAGTTCTTC. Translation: CASSLNYDNEQFF.

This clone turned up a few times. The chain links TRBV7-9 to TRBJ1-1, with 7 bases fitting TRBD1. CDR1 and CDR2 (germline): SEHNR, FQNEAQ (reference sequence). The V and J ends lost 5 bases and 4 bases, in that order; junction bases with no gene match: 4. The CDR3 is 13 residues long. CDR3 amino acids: CASSARDSTEAFF. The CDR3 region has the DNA TGTGCCAGCAGCGCCCGGGACAGCACTGAAGCTTTCTTT.

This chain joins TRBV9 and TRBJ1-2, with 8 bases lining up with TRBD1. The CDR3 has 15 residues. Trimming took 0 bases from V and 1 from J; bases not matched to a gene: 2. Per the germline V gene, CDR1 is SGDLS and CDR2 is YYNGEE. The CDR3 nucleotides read TGTGCCAGCAGCGTAGAAGGACAGGGTAACTATGGCTACACCTTC. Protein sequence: CASSVEGQGNYGYTF.

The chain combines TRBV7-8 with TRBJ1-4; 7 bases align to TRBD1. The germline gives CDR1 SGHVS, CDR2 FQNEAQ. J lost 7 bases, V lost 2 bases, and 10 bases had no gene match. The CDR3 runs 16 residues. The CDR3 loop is CASSLTGDRWGEKLFF. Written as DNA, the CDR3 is TGTGCCAGCAGCTTAACGGGGGACAGATGGGGTGAAAAACTGTTTTTT.

The CDR3 DNA follows: TGTGCCAGTAGTAGGAGGACAGCCTACGAGCAGTACTTC. Residues: CASSRRTAYEQYF. V and J are TRBV19 and TRBJ2-7, with D perhaps TRBD1 (6 bases). The CDR3 is 13 amino acids. The germline gives CDR1 LNHDA, CDR2 SQIVND (reference sequence). V dropped 4 bases and J dropped 2 bases, with 9 bases sitting between them.

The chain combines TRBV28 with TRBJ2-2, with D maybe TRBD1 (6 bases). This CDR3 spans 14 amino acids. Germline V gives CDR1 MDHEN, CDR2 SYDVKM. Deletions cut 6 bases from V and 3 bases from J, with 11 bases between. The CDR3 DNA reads TGTGCCAGCAGGATGGGACACTACACCGGGGAGCTGTTTTTT. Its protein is CASRMGHYTGELFF.

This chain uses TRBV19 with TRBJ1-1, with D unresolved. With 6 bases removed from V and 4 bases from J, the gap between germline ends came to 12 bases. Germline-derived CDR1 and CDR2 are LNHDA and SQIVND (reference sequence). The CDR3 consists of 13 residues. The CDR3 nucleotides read TGTGCCAGTAGAAGCTTCCCTGTCACTGAAGCTTTCTTT. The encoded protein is CASRSFPVTEAFF.

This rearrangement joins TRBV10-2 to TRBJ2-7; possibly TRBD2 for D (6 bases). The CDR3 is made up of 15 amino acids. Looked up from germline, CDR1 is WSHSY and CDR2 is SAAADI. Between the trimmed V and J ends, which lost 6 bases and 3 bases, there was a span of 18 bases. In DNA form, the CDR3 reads TGCGCCAGCAGGTGGGGAGCGGGCACGAGCTACGAGCAGTACTTC. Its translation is CASRWGAGTSYEQYF.

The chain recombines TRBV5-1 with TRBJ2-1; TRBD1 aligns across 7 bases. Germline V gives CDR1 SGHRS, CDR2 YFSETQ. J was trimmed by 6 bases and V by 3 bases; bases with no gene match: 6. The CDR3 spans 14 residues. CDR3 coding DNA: TGCGCCAGCAGCTACGAGACAGGGACCAATGAGCAGTTCTTC. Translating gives CASSYETGTNEQFF.

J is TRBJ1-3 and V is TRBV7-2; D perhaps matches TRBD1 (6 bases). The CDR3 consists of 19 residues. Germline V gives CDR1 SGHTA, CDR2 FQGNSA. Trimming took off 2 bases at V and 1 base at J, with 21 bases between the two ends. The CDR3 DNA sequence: TGTGCCAGCAGCTTACGGTGGAGCCCCGGGACATCTTCTGGAAACACCATATATTTT. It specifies CASSLRWSPGTSSGNTIYF.

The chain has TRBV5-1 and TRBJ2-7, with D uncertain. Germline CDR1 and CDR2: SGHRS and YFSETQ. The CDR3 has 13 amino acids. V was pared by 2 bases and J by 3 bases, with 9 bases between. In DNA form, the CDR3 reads TGCGCCAGCAGCTTATCCTCTGGCTACGAGCAGTACTTC. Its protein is CASSLSSGYEQYF.

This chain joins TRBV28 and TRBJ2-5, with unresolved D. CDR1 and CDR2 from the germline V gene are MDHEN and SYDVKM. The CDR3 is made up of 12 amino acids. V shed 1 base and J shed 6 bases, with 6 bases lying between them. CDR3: CASSLYRKTQYF. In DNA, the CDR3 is TGTGCCAGCAGTTTATATAGGAAGACCCAGTACTTC.

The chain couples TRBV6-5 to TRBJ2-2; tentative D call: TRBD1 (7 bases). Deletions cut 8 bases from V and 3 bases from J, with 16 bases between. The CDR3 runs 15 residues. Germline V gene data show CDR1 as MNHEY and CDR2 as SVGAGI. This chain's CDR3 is CASRVAGQYTGELFF. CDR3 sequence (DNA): TGTGCCAGCCGGGTGGCGGGACAGTACACCGGGGAGCTGTTTTTT.

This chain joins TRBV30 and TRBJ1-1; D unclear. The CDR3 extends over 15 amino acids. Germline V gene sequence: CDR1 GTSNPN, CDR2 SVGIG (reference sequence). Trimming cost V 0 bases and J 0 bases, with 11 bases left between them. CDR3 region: CAWSVLWRMNTEAFF. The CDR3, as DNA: TGTGCCTGGAGTGTACTTTGGAGAATGAACACTGAAGCTTTCTTT.